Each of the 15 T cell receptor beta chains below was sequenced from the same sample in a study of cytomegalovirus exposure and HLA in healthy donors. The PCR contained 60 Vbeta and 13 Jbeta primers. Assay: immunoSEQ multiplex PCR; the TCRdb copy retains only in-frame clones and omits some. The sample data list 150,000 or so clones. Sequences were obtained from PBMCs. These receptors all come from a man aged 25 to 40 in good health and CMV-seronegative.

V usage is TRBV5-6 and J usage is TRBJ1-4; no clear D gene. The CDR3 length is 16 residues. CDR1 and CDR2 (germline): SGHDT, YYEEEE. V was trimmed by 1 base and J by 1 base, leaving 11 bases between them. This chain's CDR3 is CASSLRSGLTNEKLFF. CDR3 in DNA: TGTGCCAGCAGCTTGAGATCGGGTTTAACTAATGAAAAACTGTTTTTT.

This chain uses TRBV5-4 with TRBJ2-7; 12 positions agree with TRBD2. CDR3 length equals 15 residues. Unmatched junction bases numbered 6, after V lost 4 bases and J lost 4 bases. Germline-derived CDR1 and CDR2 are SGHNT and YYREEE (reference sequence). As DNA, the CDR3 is TGTGCCAGCAGCCAGCCCGGGACTAGCGGGTACGAGCAGTACTTC. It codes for CASSQPGTSGYEQYF.

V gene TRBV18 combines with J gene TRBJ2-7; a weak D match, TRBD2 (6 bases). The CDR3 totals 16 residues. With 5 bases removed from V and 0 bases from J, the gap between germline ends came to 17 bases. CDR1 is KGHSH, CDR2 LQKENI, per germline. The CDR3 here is CASSALSGQYSYEQYF. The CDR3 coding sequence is TGTGCCAGCTCAGCACTAAGCGGGCAATACTCCTACGAGCAGTACTTC.

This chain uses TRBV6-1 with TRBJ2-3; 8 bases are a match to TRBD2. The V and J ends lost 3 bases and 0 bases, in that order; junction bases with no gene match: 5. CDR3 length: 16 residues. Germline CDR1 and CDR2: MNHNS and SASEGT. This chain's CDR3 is CASSDLASGSTDTQYF. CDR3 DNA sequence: TGTGCCAGCAGTGACTTGGCTAGCGGGAGCACAGATACGCAGTATTTT.

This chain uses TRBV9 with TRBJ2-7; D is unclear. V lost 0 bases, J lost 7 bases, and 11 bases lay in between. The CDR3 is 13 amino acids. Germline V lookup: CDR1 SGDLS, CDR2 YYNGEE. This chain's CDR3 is CASSVGSWQEQYF. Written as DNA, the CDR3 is TGTGCCAGCAGCGTAGGGTCCTGGCAGGAGCAGTACTTC.

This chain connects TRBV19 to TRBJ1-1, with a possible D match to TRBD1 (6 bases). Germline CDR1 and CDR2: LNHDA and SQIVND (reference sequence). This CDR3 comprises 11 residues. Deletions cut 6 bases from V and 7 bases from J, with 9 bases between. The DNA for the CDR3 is TGTGCCAGTAGACAGGGCGGTGAAGCTTTCTTT. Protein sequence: CASRQGGEAFF.

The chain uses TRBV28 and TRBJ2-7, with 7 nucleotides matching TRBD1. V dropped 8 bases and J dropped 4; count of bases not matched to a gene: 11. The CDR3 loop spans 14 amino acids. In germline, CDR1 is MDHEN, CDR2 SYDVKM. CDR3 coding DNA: TGTGCCAGCGGGGACAGTCCGCAAGAGTACGAGCAGTACTTC. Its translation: CASGDSPQEYEQYF.

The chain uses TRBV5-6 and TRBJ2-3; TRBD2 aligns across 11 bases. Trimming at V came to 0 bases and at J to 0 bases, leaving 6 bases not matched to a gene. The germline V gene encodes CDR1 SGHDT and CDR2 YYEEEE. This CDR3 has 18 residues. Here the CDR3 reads CASSLGLAGGSSTDTQYF. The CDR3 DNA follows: TGTGCCAGCAGCTTGGGGCTAGCGGGAGGCTCTAGCACAGATACGCAGTATTTT.

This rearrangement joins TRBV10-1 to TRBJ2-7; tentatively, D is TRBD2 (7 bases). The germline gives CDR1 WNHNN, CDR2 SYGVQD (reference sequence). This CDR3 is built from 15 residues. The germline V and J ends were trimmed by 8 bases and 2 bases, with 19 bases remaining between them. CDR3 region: CASRIRGATTYEQYF. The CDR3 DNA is TGCGCCAGCCGGATCCGGGGGGCGACAACCTACGAGCAGTACTTC.

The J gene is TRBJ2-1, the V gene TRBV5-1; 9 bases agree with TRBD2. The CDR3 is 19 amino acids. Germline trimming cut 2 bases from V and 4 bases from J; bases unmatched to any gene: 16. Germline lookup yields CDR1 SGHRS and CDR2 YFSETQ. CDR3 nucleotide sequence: TGCGCCAGCAGCTTCCCCAATTATAATAGCGGGAGCAGGTACAATGAGCAGTTCTTC. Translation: CASSFPNYNSGSRYNEQFF.

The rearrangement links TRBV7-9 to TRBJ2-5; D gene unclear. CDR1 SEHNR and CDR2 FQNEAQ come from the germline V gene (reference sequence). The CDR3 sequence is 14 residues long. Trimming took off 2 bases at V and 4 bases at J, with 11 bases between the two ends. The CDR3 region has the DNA TGTGCCAGCAGCTTACCTTCCACAGCAGAGACCCAGTACTTC. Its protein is CASSLPSTAETQYF.

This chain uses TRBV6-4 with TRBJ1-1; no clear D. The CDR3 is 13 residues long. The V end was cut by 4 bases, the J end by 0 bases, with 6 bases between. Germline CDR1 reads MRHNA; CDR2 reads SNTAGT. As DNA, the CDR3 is TGTGCCAGCAGTGCAGGAATGAACACTGAAGCTTTCTTT. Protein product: CASSAGMNTEAFF.

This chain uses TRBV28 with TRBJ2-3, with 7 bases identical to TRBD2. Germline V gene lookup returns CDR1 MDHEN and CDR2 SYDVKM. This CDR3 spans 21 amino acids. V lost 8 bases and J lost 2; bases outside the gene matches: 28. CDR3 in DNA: TGTGCCAGCGTAGGACTAGGAGGTGATGAAAGCGGAGAATGGGACACAGATACGCAGTATTTT. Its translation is CASVGLGGDESGEWDTDTQYF.

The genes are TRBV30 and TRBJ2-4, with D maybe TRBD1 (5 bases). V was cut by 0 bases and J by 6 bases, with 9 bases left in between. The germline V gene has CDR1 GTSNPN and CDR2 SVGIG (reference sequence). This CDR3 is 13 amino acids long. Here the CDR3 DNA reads TGTGCCTGGAGTGTAGCAGGGCCAAACATTCAGTACTTC. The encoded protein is CAWSVAGPNIQYF.

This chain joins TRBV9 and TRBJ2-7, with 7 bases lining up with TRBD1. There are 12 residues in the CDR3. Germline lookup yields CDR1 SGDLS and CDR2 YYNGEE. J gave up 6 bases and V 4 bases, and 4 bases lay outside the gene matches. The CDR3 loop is CASSRQGSEQYF. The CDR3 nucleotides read TGTGCCAGCAGCCGACAGGGCTCCGAGCAGTACTTC.